These 22 T cell receptor beta chains share one sample of origin, sequenced in a study of T-cell memory formation after mild COVID-19. MiXCR, applied by TCRdb to the 5' RACE reads, yields one record per CDR3 protein. This table holds roughly 620,000 distinct CDR3 sequences, roughly 18% found once. Sequencing was carried out using PBMCs or a T cell subset sorted from them (not recorded which). Source of these receptors: an adult woman who had mild COVID-19 (a few samples of this study predate the infection). Cell type and time point are not known.

A word on this clonotype: At one end, the junction sequence differs from germline, possibly due to a read error. CDR3 region: CASSLRRNGQFF. The CDR3 DNA reads as TGTGCCAGCAGCTTACGGCGGAATGGGCAGTTCTTC. This chain connects TRBV13 to TRBJ2-1; no firm D call. The length of the CDR3 is 12 residues. Germline CDR1 reads PRHDT; CDR2 reads FYEKMQ (reference sequence). Combining the CDR3 with reference TRBV13 and TRBJ2-1 gives the whole variable domain AAGVIQSPRHLIKEKRETATLKCYPIPRHDTVYWYQQGPGQDPQFLISFYEKMQSDKGSIPDRFSAQQFSDYHSELNMSSLELGDSALYFCASSLRRNGQFFGPGTRLTVL.

The genes are TRBV3-1 and TRBJ2-7; maybe TRBD2 (5 bases). CDR1 and CDR2 (germline): LGHDT, YNNKEL (reference sequence). This CDR3 is built from 17 residues. V was cut by 0 bases and J by 1 base, with 16 bases left in between. CDR3 DNA: TGTGCCAGCAGCCAAGATCTGTCGGGATTGGAGTCCTACGAGCAGTACTTC. It translates to CASSQDLSGLESYEQYF.

There are many counts of this clonotype. This chain joins TRBV6-2 or TRBV6-3 and TRBJ2-7; 8 bases match TRBD2. Germline V gives CDR1 MNHEY, CDR2 SVGEGT. Trimming cost V 5 bases and J 3 bases; bases outside gene matches: 9. The CDR3 is made up of 15 amino acids. CDR3 sequence (DNA): TGTGCCAGCAGTACCCTCCAAGCGGGAGACTACGAGCAGTACTTC. Translating it yields CASSTLQAGDYEQYF.

This clonotype appeared a few times. CDR3 nucleotide sequence: TGCAGTGCTAGATCTGGGTTCGGGGCAGATACGCAGTATTTT. Amino acid sequence: CSARSGFGADTQYF. This sequence joins TRBV20-1 and TRBJ2-3, with a possible D match to TRBD2 (5 bases). The CDR3 consists of 14 residues. Germline CDR1 DFQATT, CDR2 SNEGSKA (reference sequence). V shed 2 bases and J shed 4 bases, with 13 bases lying between them.

The chain combines TRBV9 with TRBJ2-1; 10 nucleotides agree with TRBD2. The CDR3 is 15 residues long. CDR1 is SGDLS and CDR2 is YYNGEE in the germline V gene. Germline trimming cut 3 bases from V and 4 bases from J; bases unmatched to any gene: 4. The CDR3 sequence: CASSAGTSEYNEQFF. CDR3 sequence (DNA): TGTGCCAGCAGCGCCGGGACTAGCGAGTACAATGAGCAGTTCTTC.

This clonotype occurred a few times. V gene TRBV2 combines with J gene TRBJ2-4, with a possible D match to TRBD1 (6 bases). The V end was cut by 5 bases, the J end by 1 base, with 24 bases between. The germline V gene encodes CDR1 SNHLY and CDR2 FYNNEI. The CDR3 spans 19 residues. CDR3 DNA sequence: TGTGCCAGCAGTCCTAGGGGGACACCCGATCCCGGTGCCAAAAACATTCAGTACTTC. Amino acids: CASSPRGTPDPGAKNIQYF.

The genes are TRBV7-3 and TRBJ2-5, with D perhaps matching TRBD2 (6 bases). The V end lost 1 base, the J end lost 5 bases, and 14 bases lay between the germline ends. The CDR3 has 15 amino acids. The germline gives CDR1 SGHTA, CDR2 FQGTGA. CDR3 loop: CASSLSGTAGETQYF. CDR3 bases: TGTGCCAGCAGCTTAAGCGGGACTGCGGGGGAGACCCAGTACTTC.

There are a few counts of this clonotype. The chain combines TRBV12-3 or TRBV12-4 with TRBJ2-5; no clear D gene. V lost 5 bases to trimming and J lost 5 bases, with 18 bases between them. This CDR3 has 15 amino acids. The CDR3 loop reads CASSPSGRAWETQYF. Written as DNA, the CDR3 is TGTGCCAGCAGTCCCAGTGGTCGAGCGTGGGAGACCCAGTACTTC.

The chain carries TRBV18 and TRBJ1-6; maybe TRBD1 (5 bases). Looked up from germline, CDR1 is KGHSH and CDR2 is LQKENI. Trimming left V 2 bases short and J 11 bases short, with 16 bases between. The CDR3 runs 15 residues. The CDR3 sequence: CASSPGAARMAPLHF. Here the CDR3 DNA reads TGTGCCAGCTCACCAGGGGCCGCTCGGATGGCACCCCTCCACTTT.

V usage is TRBV14 and J usage is TRBJ2-2, with 12 nucleotides matching TRBD2. The V and J ends lost 2 bases and 6 bases, in that order; junction bases with no gene match: 4. CDR3 length equals 16 residues. Germline-derived CDR1 and CDR2 are SGHDN and FVKESK. The CDR3 DNA follows: TGTGCCAGCAGCCAACTAGCGGGAGGGCCCTCCGGGGAGCTGTTTTTT. Translating it yields CASSQLAGGPSGELFF.

J is TRBJ2-7 and V is TRBV7-2; TRBD1 agrees at 8 bases. The V and J ends lost 2 bases and 1 base, in that order; junction bases with no gene match: 1. Germline-derived CDR1 and CDR2 are SGHTA and FQGNSA. CDR3 length: 14 amino acids. DNA of the CDR3: TGTGCCAGCAGCTTAAACAGGGGGTCCTACGAGCAGTACTTC. It translates to CASSLNRGSYEQYF.

This clonotype was recorded at least ten times. The chain has TRBV7-9 and TRBJ2-1, with D unclear. Germline V gene sequence: CDR1 SEHNR, CDR2 FQNEAQ (reference sequence). Trimming took 1 base from V and 6 from J, leaving 13 bases between them. The CDR3 covers 15 residues. CDR3 amino acids: CASSLGEVLSNEQFF. CDR3 in DNA: TGTGCCAGCAGCTTAGGAGAGGTACTATCCAATGAGCAGTTCTTC.

The table lists this clonotype with a few counts. The J gene is TRBJ2-1, the V gene TRBV6-5, with D unclear. Trimming left V 5 bases short and J 5 bases short, with 13 bases between. CDR1 is MNHEY, CDR2 SVGAGI, per germline. This CDR3 is 14 amino acids long. The CDR3 here is CASSLVEGDNEQFF. In DNA form, the CDR3 reads TGTGCCAGCAGTCTGGTCGAAGGCGACAATGAGCAGTTCTTC.

The V gene is TRBV6-4, the J gene TRBJ2-1; D is unclear. Trimming shortened V by 4 bases and J by 0 bases, and 16 bases separated the two germline ends. CDR3 length equals 17 residues. CDR1 is MRHNA, CDR2 SNTAGT, per germline. The CDR3 DNA sequence: TGTGCCAGCAGTGGCCGGTCATCCCTCAGCTCCTACAATGAGCAGTTCTTC. Encoded protein: CASSGRSSLSSYNEQFF.

This clonotype occurred many times. CDR3 DNA sequence: TGCAGCGCAGCCCGGGACAGGGGCAACCGCGAGCAGTTCTTC. This encodes CSAARDRGNREQFF. This chain joins TRBV29-1 and TRBJ2-1; 10 nucleotides match TRBD1. V shed 7 bases, J shed 10 bases, and the junction held 13 bases outside the gene matches. Looked up from germline, CDR1 is SQVTM and CDR2 is ANQGSEA. The CDR3 covers 14 residues.

The chain carries TRBV7-8 and TRBJ2-7, with no clear D. The germline gives CDR1 SGHVS, CDR2 FQNEAQ. Trimming shortened V by 4 bases and J by 3 bases, and 13 bases separated the two germline ends. The CDR3 contains 14 residues. CDR3 DNA: TGTGCCAGCAGCTCAGGAAGGGCCCGCTACGAGCAGTACTTC. Its protein is CASSSGRARYEQYF.

In this sample, this clonotype turned up a few times. V gene TRBV12-3 or TRBV12-4 combines with J gene TRBJ2-7; D possibly corresponds to TRBD2 (6 bases). This CDR3 has 16 residues. V was pared by 3 bases and J by 0 bases, with 15 bases between. The CDR3 DNA is TGTGCCAGCAGTTTGGTGAGCGGGCCGAGCTCCTACGAGCAGTACTTC. The encoded protein is CASSLVSGPSSYEQYF.

This chain links TRBV27 with TRBJ1-5; D not resolved. The CDR3 is made up of 16 amino acids. Per the germline V gene, CDR1 is MNHEY and CDR2 is SMNVEV (reference sequence). Between the trimmed V and J ends, which lost 0 bases and 0 bases, there was a span of 9 bases. The CDR3 bases are TGTGCCAGCAGTTTATCGAGGGTATATAGCAATCAGCCCCAGCATTTT. As protein: CASSLSRVYSNQPQHF.

This chain joins TRBV7-6 and TRBJ2-3, with 10 bases identical to TRBD1. V lost 0 bases and J lost 3; bases outside the gene matches: 6. The CDR3 totals 17 residues. CDR1 SGHVS and CDR2 FNYEAQ come from the germline V gene. The CDR3, as DNA: TGTGCCAGCAGCTTAGCCCAGACAGGGGGCACGACAGATACGCAGTATTTT. This sequence encodes CASSLAQTGGTTDTQYF. Full variable domain (rest looked up from reference TRBV7-6 and TRBJ2-3): GAGVSQSPRYKVTKRGQDVALRCDPISGHVSLYWYRQALGQGPEFLTYFNYEAQQDKSGLPNDRFSAERPEGSISTLTIQRTEQRDSAMYRCASSLAQTGGTTDTQYFGPGTRLTVL.

This clonotype appeared a few times. J is TRBJ2-3 and V is TRBV6-6; D unresolved. V lost 7 bases and J 6 bases, leaving 14 bases between the germline ends. Germline CDR1 MNHNY, CDR2 SVGAGI (reference sequence). This CDR3 contains 13 residues. CDR3 in amino acids: CASNGKGSDTQYF. The DNA of the CDR3 is TGTGCCAGCAATGGGAAGGGTTCCGATACGCAGTATTTT.

The chain uses TRBV9 and TRBJ2-1; maybe TRBD2 (5 bases). CDR3 length: 18 amino acids. Per the germline V gene, CDR1 is SGDLS and CDR2 is YYNGEE. Trimming stripped 3 bases from V and 4 bases from J, with 23 bases between. The DNA of the CDR3 is TGTGCCAGCAGCGCCTCCCGGAGGCAGCTCCTTGGGTACAATGAGCAGTTCTTC. Its translation is CASSASRRQLLGYNEQFF. The entire variable domain, with the rest obtained from reference TRBV9 and TRBJ2-1, is as follows: DSGVTQTPKHLITATGQRVTLRCSPRSGDLSVYWYQQSLDQGLQFLIQYYNGEERAKGNILERFSAQQFPDLHSELNLSSLELGDSALYFCASSASRRQLLGYNEQFFGPGTRLTVL.

The gene calls are TRBV15 and TRBJ2-1; tentatively, D is TRBD1 (6 bases). In germline, CDR1 is LNHNV, CDR2 YYDKDF (reference sequence). Trimming took 5 bases from V and 2 from J, leaving 16 bases between them. The CDR3 extends over 16 amino acids. The CDR3 spells CATSLRPAGAYNEQFF. For the CDR3, the DNA is TGTGCCACCAGCTTACGGCCTGCAGGGGCCTACAATGAGCAGTTCTTC.